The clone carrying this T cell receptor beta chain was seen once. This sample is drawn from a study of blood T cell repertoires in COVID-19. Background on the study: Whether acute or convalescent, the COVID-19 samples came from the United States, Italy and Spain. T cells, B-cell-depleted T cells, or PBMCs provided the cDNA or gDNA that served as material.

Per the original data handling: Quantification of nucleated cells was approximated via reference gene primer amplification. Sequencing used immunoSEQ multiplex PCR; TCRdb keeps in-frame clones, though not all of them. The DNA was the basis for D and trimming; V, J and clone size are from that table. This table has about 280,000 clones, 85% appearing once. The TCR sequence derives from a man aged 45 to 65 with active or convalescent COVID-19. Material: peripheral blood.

CDR3 region: CASSWVAGGSYEQYF. Written as DNA, the CDR3 is TGTGCCAGCAGCTGGGTAGCGGGTGGCTCCTACGAGCAGTACTTC. This chain joins TRBV7-2 and TRBJ2-7; 7 bases line up with TRBD2. The CDR3 covers 15 residues. The V gene end was trimmed by 4 bases and the J gene end by 0 bases; junction bases not matched to a gene: 6. Germline values: CDR1 SGHTA, CDR2 FQGNSA.